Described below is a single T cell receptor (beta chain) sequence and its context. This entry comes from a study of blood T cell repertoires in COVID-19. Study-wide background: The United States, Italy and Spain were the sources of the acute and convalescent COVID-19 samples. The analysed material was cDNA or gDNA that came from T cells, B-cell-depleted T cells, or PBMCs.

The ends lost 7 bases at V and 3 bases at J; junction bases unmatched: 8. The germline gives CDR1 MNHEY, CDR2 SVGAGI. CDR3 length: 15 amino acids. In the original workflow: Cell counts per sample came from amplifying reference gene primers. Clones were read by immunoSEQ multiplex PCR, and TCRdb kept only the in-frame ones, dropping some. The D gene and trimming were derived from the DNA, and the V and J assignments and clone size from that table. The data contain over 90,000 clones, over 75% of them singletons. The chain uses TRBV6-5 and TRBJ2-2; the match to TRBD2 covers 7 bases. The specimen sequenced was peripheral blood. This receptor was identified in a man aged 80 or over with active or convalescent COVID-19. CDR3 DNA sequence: TGTGCCAGCAACCCGGGGAGGGTGGACACCGGGGAGCTGTTTTTT. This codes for CASNPGRVDTGELFF.